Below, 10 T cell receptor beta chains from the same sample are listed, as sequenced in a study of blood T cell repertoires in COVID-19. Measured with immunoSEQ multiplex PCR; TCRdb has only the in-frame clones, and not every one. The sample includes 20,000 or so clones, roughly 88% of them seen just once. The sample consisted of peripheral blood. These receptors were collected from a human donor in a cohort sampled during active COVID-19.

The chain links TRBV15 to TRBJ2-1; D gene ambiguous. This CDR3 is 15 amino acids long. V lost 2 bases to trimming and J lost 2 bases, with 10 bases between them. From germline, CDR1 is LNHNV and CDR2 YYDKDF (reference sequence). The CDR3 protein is CATSRSNEPYNEQFF. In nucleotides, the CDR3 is TGTGCCACCAGCAGATCGAATGAGCCCTACAATGAGCAGTTCTTC. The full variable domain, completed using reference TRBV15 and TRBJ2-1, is DAMVIQNPRYQVTQFGKPVTLSCSQTLNHNVMYWYQQKSSQAPKLLFHYYDKDFNNEADTPDNFQSRRPNTSFCFLDIRSPGLGDTAMYLCATSRSNEPYNEQFFGPGTRLTVL.

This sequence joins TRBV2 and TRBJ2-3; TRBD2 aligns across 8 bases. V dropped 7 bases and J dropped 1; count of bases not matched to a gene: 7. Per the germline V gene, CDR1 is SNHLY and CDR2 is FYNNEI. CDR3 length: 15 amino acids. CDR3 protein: CASKLSGSGTDTQYF. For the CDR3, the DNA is TGTGCCAGCAAGCTCAGCGGGAGTGGCACAGATACGCAGTATTTT.

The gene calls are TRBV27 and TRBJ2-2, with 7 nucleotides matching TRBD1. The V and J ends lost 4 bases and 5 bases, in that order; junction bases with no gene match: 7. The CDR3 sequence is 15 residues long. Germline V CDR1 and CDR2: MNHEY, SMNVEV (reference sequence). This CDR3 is CASSSPGQLTGELFF. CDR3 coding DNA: TGTGCCAGCAGTTCCCCGGGACAGTTAACCGGGGAGCTGTTTTTT.

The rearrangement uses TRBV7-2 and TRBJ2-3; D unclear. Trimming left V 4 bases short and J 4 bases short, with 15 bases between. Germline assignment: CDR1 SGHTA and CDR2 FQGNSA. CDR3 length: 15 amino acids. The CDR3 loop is CASSSGNTVADTQYF. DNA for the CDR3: TGTGCCAGCAGCTCCGGTAATACAGTCGCAGATACGCAGTATTTT. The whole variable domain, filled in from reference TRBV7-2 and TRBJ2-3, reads GAGVSQSPSNKVTEKGKDVELRCDPISGHTALYWYRQSLGQGLEFLIYFQGNSAPDKSGLPSDRFSAERTGGSVSTLTIQRTQQEDSAVYLCASSSGNTVADTQYFGPGTRLTVL.

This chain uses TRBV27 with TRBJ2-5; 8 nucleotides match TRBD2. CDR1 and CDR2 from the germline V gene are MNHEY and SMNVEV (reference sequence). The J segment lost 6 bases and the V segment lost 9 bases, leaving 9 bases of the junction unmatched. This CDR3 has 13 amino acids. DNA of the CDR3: TGTGCCAGTAAAACGGGAGGGGTTCAGACCCAGTACTTC. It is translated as CASKTGGVQTQYF.

The CDR3 coding sequence is TGTGCCAGCAGCTTCCGCGGGAGTACAGATACGCAGTATTTT. The encoded protein is CASSFRGSTDTQYF. The V and J genes are TRBV5-4 and TRBJ2-3, with 7 bases aligning to TRBD2. With 2 bases clipped from V and 3 bases from J, the junction kept 3 bases outside the gene matches. There are 14 residues in the CDR3. From germline, CDR1 is SGHNT and CDR2 YYREEE (reference sequence).

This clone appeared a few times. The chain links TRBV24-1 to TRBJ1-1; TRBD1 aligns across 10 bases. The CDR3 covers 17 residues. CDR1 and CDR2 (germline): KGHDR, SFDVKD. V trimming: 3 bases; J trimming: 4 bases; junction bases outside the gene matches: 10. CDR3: CATSDVPGQGIRTEAFF. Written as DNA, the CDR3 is TGTGCCACCAGTGATGTTCCGGGACAGGGGATTCGCACTGAAGCTTTCTTT.

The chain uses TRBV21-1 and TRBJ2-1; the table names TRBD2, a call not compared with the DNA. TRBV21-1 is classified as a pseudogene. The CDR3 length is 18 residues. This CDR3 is CAGDREASGRAINNEQFF. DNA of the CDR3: TGTGCCGGTGACAGGGAAGCTAGCGGGAGGGCCATCAACAATGAGCAGTTCTTC.

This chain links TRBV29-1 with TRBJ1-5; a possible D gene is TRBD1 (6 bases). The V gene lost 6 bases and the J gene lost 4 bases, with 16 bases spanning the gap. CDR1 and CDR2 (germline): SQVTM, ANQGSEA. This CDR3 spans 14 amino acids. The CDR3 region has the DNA TGCAGCGTGAGGTCAGGGGTGGAGAATCAGCCCCAGCATTTT. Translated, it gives CSVRSGVENQPQHF.

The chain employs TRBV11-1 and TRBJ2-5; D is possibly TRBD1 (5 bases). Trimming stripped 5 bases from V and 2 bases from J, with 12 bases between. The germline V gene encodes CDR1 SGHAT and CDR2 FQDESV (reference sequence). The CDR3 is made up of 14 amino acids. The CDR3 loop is CASSPYRIQETQYF. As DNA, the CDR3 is TGTGCCAGCAGCCCCTACAGGATTCAAGAGACCCAGTACTTC.